The source of this T cell receptor beta chain is a study of cytomegalovirus exposure and HLA in healthy donors (dated by TCRdb to the late 2010s). With respect to the entire study: According to an earlier analysis of several hundred of the donors, some 170 million T cells yielded approximately 120 million unique TCR beta sequences and approximately 280 Gb of sequence data. An early release that covered around 590 HLA-typed donors contained approximately 320 gigabases of sequencing data and roughly 84 million unique TCR sequences. Among the roughly 390 genotyped donors, about 83% belonged to the genetic ancestry cluster associated with self-reported Caucasian donors. The aim of the study was to test whether cataloging public T cell receptors could identify signatures of past pathogen exposure. Using immunosequencing, the study profiled T cell repertoires from 500 to 800 subjects and related those repertoires to cytomegalovirus serostatus. A separate validation cohort of more than 100 different subjects was used in addition to the approximately 670-subject first cohort. The study combined high-throughput TCR immunosequencing, statistical association of individual TCRs with disease status, and machine learning to predict cytomegalovirus infection status. To study patterns of TCR occurrence, a later analysis re-analyzed previously published TCR beta repertoires from around 670 donors and added high-resolution HLA genotyping. Rather than using new phenotypic data, the later analysis identified candidate immune exposures from TCR beta sequences and from how often those sequences occurred across donors. An earlier analysis of approximately 580 of the donors used high-throughput TCR beta sequencing to judge whether each TCR beta V gene segment behaved as functional or pseudogenic. Donor age, sex, ethnicity and CMV serostatus were collected together with the repertoire data. A later genetic analysis used genome-wide SNP genotypes for 398 of the 666 donors, treating that subset as a discovery cohort. All discovery cohort repertoires had been generated on a single sequencing platform. HLA typing included class I and class II loci at four-digit resolution. The number of typed donors differed by locus: about 620-630 for A, B, C, DRB1 and DQB1; some 500 for DQA1; 606 for DPA1; and around 490 for DPB1. Five DR-DQ haplotypes were handled as single units for association and clustering, since linkage in the cohort was strong. Among about 400 genotyped donors of the cohort, an average of approximately 240,000 unique TCR beta nucleotide sequences was sequenced per donor, of which about 18% were non-productive. Overall study results and their limits: An association between a missense DCLRE1C variant and V-gene and J-gene trimming of TCR beta chains was found in a later genetic analysis and replicated in an independent cohort. In this cohort, only TCR beta chains were sequenced, and detectable features were limited by the absence of alpha or paired-chain data. Several of the top co-occurrence clusters appeared to be linked to parvovirus B19, influenza, CMV and Epstein-Barr virus, according to a later analysis. Seventeen rarely observed V segments, including chromosome 9 orphons, were excluded from the earlier analysis of some 590 of the donors because counts were too low. In a later analysis, most CMV-associated TCR beta chains were found to appear HLA-restricted, with HLA associations seemingly driven largely by CMV exposure. Sequencing depth was assumed to be roughly uniform across donors in the presence/absence analyses, though that assumption may not hold. Because HLA typing was unavailable for some donors at each locus, only the typed subset was used in association tests. Specific HLA alleles were associated with over 15,000 TCR beta sequences at a false discovery rate of 0.05 in a later analysis. When HLA alleles, especially DR and DQ, strongly co-occurred, attributing TCR associations to individual alleles was difficult. A group of highly shared sequence variants was considered likely to be a technical artifact of the sequencing pipeline. In vitro tests confirmed that three of the cytomegalovirus-associated TCR beta chains recognize cytomegalovirus antigens. Linkage disequilibrium might explain the correlated functional status among segregating V segments, but an unknown experimental factor could not be excluded. An earlier analysis of 587 of the donors showed that most TCR beta V segments appeared in productive rearrangements either about 87% or about 30% of the time, which broadly matched IMGT annotations. According to a later genetic analysis, donors in an Asian-associated ancestry cluster had fewer N-insertions in productive TCRs than the approximately 610-donor mean. A further reported finding was that TCR beta sequences accurately predicted the HLA-A and HLA-B alleles for most subjects in the first cohort. In a later analysis, TCR association rates were found to vary across HLA loci, with the most associated TCRs seen for DRB1 alleles and the fewest for HLA-C alleles. Most TCR sequences were seen in very few donors, while some public TCRs were found in many individuals. The classifier was reported to diagnose cytomegalovirus status with high specificity and sensitivity in both the original cohort and the validation cohort. CMV serostatus was the only immune exposure information available for the cohort. In the study, 150 to 200 TCR beta chains were listed as associated with cytomegalovirus. The authors suggested that the approach could potentially be generalized to other disease states and immunological phenotypes. In a later analysis, HLA-associated TCR beta chains were found to be more clonally expanded and to have lower generation probabilities than equally common non-associated chains.

Notes on this clone: Its antigen target is currently unknown. Per-base quality was not reported, and no clone a single base away is much larger than it.

Libraries were prepared through the immunoSEQ multiplex PCR assay. A mixture of 60 forward primers for TCR Vbeta segments and 13 reverse primers for TCR Jbeta segments was used in the multiplex PCR. The CDR3 region of rearranged TCR beta genes was amplified from genomic DNA by a multiplex PCR assay. The Illumina HiSeq System was used to sequence the amplified TCR beta libraries as 87-base-pair reads. In the paper's pipeline: A later analysis tallied roughly 76 million unique TCR beta chains across the 600 to 700 repertoires, and about 10 million of those chains were shared by two or more donors. Raw reads were error-corrected and collapsed into unique sequences by a nearest-neighbor algorithm in which closely related sequences were merged to remove PCR and sequencing errors. CDR3 sequences were aligned to IMGT reference sequences to assign V, D and J gene segments. Each retained sequence needed at least a six-nucleotide match to both a V gene segment and a J gene segment. A rearrangement was called productive if the CDR3 had no stop codons and remained in frame with V and J, and every other rearrangement was called non-productive. Following IMGT convention, CDR3 was defined as the stretch from the second conserved V-encoded cysteine to the conserved J-encoded phenylalanine. The earlier analysis of 587 of the donors excluded sequences that lacked an unambiguous match to a single V gene segment. In an earlier analysis of 587 of the donors, a V segment was called functional when productive rearrangements were above 56.7%, and segregating when the standard deviation between donors exceeded 5%. A statistical classification framework was built to diagnose cytomegalovirus status from the catalog of TCR beta chain sequences. V and J gene assignment, in a later analysis, came from comparing TCR nucleotide sequences with IMGT/GENE-DB human TR gene sequences. The TCRdist pipeline was used in a later analysis to assign CDR3 sequences and most-parsimonious VDJ recombination scenarios. In a later analysis, each TCR beta chain was defined by its CDR3 amino acid sequence together with its V-gene family, and reads without a unique V-gene family were excluded. As a way to deal with suspected cross-contamination and a sequencing artifact, a later analysis dropped 592 nucleotide sequences that were highly shared and had low generation probability. For each public chain, a later analysis derived a clonal expansion index from normalized ranks of inferred template counts within each repertoire. In a later analysis, generation probabilities were computed using a VDJ recombination model fitted to out-of-frame rearrangements, and the results were checked against IGoR. A later analysis scored TCR-TCR, TCR-HLA and TCR-CMV co-occurrence with hypergeometric tests, applying a repertoire-size bias correction to TCR pairs. A later analysis estimated false discovery rates by permuting HLA or CMV assignments 20 times. In a later analysis, co-occurring TCRs were grouped using DBSCAN, and TCRdist sequence similarity was added for clustering within HLA-allele-positive subsets. For co-occurrence clustering, repertoires with fewer than 30,000 or more than 120,000 public chains were excluded, along with about five repertoires with anomalous nucleotide sharing. The source is immuneACCESS, and TCRdb retained only in-frame sequences with V and J called. Part of the clones is not carried over; for the studies checked, unresolved V genes explain less than half of this, and the remainder is unexplained. D and trimming were read from the DNA, whereas the V and J calls and clone size are those reported in that table. Across this sample there are 200,000 to 250,000 clones, with roughly 82% seen only once. The ten largest clones capture over 5% of the sample.

The cohort was made up of roughly 670 healthy bone marrow donors. At the time of sampling, every cohort member was nominally healthy, though immune exposures that went unrecorded were likely present. The donor was CMV seropositive and belonged to the group of 270 or so seropositive cohort members. A peripheral blood sample was provided by each donor, and peripheral blood mononuclear cells were used for TCR beta sequencing. The Qiagen DNeasy Blood Extraction Kit was used to extract genomic DNA from the blood cell samples. Sequencing used PBMCs. The TCR comes from a woman between 40 and 50 years old in good health and CMV-seropositive.

The bases read TGTGCCAGCAGCTTAGGTCGGGGCGGGAAAAGTCAAGAGACCCAGTACTTC. This translates into CASSLGRGGKSQETQYF. This chain joins TRBV7-9 to TRBJ2-5, with TRBD2 as a weak D call on 6 bases. V lost 1 base and J lost 2 bases; the stretch between them is 17 bases long. Taken from the germline V gene (reference sequence), the CDR1 and CDR2 loops are SEHNR and FQNEAQ. The cysteine opens and the phenylalanine closes a CDR3 of 17 amino acids. The sequence is cut down to CDR3 DNA, 51 bases in frame from base 1.